This TCR beta chain was documented in a study of blood T cell repertoires in COVID-19. Looking at the study overall: Acute-phase and convalescent COVID-19 samples originated in the United States, Italy and Spain. Sources were T cells, B-cell-depleted T cells, or PBMCs; the material itself was cDNA or gDNA.

Authors' methods: Estimates of nucleated cell counts were drawn from the amplification of reference gene primers. Sequencing used immunoSEQ multiplex PCR; TCRdb keeps in-frame clones, though not all of them. From that table come the V and J calls and clone size; the DNA was used to work out D and trimming. This sample has some 150,000 clones, with more than 70% found just once. The CDR3 extends over 13 amino acids. Trimming shortened V by 2 bases and J by 2 bases, and 7 bases separated the two germline ends. Germline V gives CDR1 SGHTA, CDR2 FQGNSA. This TCR was sampled from a man aged 55 to 70 with active or convalescent COVID-19. The rearrangement uses TRBV7-2 and TRBJ2-7; the D gene is possibly TRBD1 (6 bases). The sequencing sample was made of peripheral blood. The CDR3 is CASSLHRAYEQYF. The DNA for the CDR3 is TGTGCCAGCAGCTTACACAGGGCCTACGAGCAGTACTTC.